These 18 T cell receptor beta chains originate from one sample sequenced in a study of spatial heterogeneity in lung cancer. TCRdb passed the 5' RACE reads through MiXCR, listing each CDR3 protein once. The sample has about 9,800 distinct CDR3 sequences; about 54% are singletons. Noted time point: sample taken at primary tumor resection. These TCRs are of unknown antigen specificity. Study-wide findings and caveats: It was found that expanded intratumoral alpha and beta TCR counts tracked tumor mutation counts.

The source was lung tumor tissue, collected at surgery. The origin of the receptors is a female donor with early-stage non-small cell lung cancer.

Comments on this clonotype: This beta chain lies outside the target of a library built for alpha chains; its clone size means little. The genes are TRBV20-1 and TRBJ2-3; 7 bases agree with TRBD2. Losses at the gene ends were 1 base for V and 1 base for J; bases not matched to a gene: 5. CDR3 length equals 15 residues. CDR1 is DFQATT and CDR2 is SNEGSKA in the germline V gene (reference sequence). For the CDR3, the DNA is TGCAGTGCTAGAGCCCTCCTAGCGGGCACAGATACGCAGTATTTT. This codes for CSARALLAGTDTQYF.

This clonotype has just a few counts. This beta chain is a stray read from a library made for alpha chains; its abundance is not meaningful. The chain uses TRBV11-2 and TRBJ1-6; D remains unclear. The germline CDR1 and CDR2 sequences are SGHAT and FQNNGV. Between the trimmed V and J ends, which lost 0 bases and 7 bases, there was a span of 7 bases. The CDR3 is 14 amino acids. CDR3 sequence reads: CASSLEAANSPLHF. The CDR3 DNA sequence: TGTGCCAGCAGCTTAGAGGCAGCAAATTCACCCCTCCACTTT.

As concerns this clonotype: With the library built for alpha chains, this beta chain is off target and its frequency is not meaningful. DNA for the CDR3: TGTGCCAGCAGACTAGCGGCGGTGGCTAATCTCCCTTCTGGGGCCAACGTCCTGACTTTC. Amino acids: CASRLAAVANLPSGANVLTF. This rearrangement joins TRBV2 to TRBJ2-6; 8 nucleotides agree with TRBD2. The CDR3 is 20 amino acids. Germline-derived CDR1 and CDR2 are SNHLY and FYNNEI. Unmatched junction bases numbered 17, after V lost 6 bases and J lost 1 base.

In this sample, this clonotype turned up once. This beta chain is an unintended read in a library built for alpha chains; its size means little. V usage is TRBV9 and J usage is TRBJ2-1, with D tentatively TRBD2 (5 bases). CDR1 SGDLS and CDR2 YYNGEE come from the germline V gene. V dropped 4 bases and J dropped 5 bases, with 13 bases sitting between them. The CDR3 consists of 14 residues. The CDR3 loop reads CASSPRWENNEQFF. The CDR3 bases are TGTGCCAGCAGCCCCAGGTGGGAGAACAATGAGCAGTTCTTC. The full variable domain, rest sourced from reference TRBV9 and TRBJ2-1, is DSGVTQTPKHLITATGQRVTLRCSPRSGDLSVYWYQQSLDQGLQFLIQYYNGEERAKGNILERFSAQQFPDLHSELNLSSLELGDSALYFCASSPRWENNEQFFGPGTRLTVL.

Points on this clonotype: Little can be read into the size of this beta chain, an off-target read in a library designed for alpha chains. The V gene is TRBV4-3, the J gene TRBJ2-3; D not certain. CDR1 is LGHNA and CDR2 is YSLEER in the germline V gene. The germline V and J ends were trimmed by 0 bases and 4 bases, with 8 bases remaining between them. The CDR3 runs to 14 residues. CDR3 DNA: TGCGCCAGCAGCCAAGATCGCAGGCCAGATACGCAGTATTTT. Translated, it gives CASSQDRRPDTQYF.

This clonotype was counted once. The library was built for alpha chains, so this beta chain is an off-target read and its size means little. The gene calls are TRBV2 and TRBJ2-3, with 9 bases that match TRBD1. This CDR3 is built from 14 residues. J was trimmed by 1 base and V by 7 bases; bases with no gene match: 3. CDR1 and CDR2 from the germline V gene are SNHLY and FYNNEI. CDR3 protein: CASTRDRGTDTQYF. The CDR3 DNA reads TGTGCCAGCACTCGGGACAGGGGCACAGATACGCAGTATTTT.

There are a few counts of this clonotype. This beta chain is off target for a library built for alpha chains, so its abundance means little. V usage is TRBV2 and J usage is TRBJ2-1; D ambiguous. V lost 6 bases, J lost 4 bases, and 16 bases lay in between. The CDR3 spans 15 residues. Germline V gene lookup returns CDR1 SNHLY and CDR2 FYNNEI. DNA of the CDR3: TGTGCCAGCAGAGGGCACCGCCCAATTTACAATGAGCAGTTCTTC. This codes for CASRGHRPIYNEQFF.

For this clonotype: This beta chain is a stray read from a library made for alpha chains; its abundance is not meaningful. The chain couples TRBV20-1 to TRBJ2-3, with 12 positions matching TRBD2. The germline CDR1 and CDR2 sequences are DFQATT and SNEGSKA (reference sequence). The CDR3 sequence is 14 residues long. V gave up 6 bases and J gave up 11 bases; unmatched junction bases: 12. The CDR3 is CSARLRLAGGLQYF. The CDR3 nucleotides are TGCAGTGCAAGACTGCGGCTAGCGGGGGGGTTGCAGTATTTT.

As for this clonotype: This beta chain is a stray read from a library made for alpha chains; its abundance is not meaningful. The J gene is TRBJ2-1, the V gene TRBV5-1; TRBD2 might be the D (6 bases). V lost 2 bases and J 0 bases, leaving 15 bases between the germline ends. CDR3 length: 17 residues. Per germline, CDR1 SGHRS and CDR2 YFSETQ. The CDR3 DNA follows: TGCGCCAGCAGCTTACTCCCCCTGCGGGGCTCCTACAATGAGCAGTTCTTC. Protein product: CASSLLPLRGSYNEQFF.

This clonotype was detected only once. As an off-target read in a library built for alpha chains, this beta chain has a frequency of little significance. This sequence joins TRBV14 and TRBJ1-6; TRBD1 is a possible D gene (5 bases). Trimming took off 0 bases at V and 10 bases at J, with 16 bases between the two ends. This CDR3 is built from 16 residues. Germline values: CDR1 SGHDN, CDR2 FVKESK. The CDR3 loop reads CASSQEKGAGSSPLHF. The CDR3 nucleotides are TGTGCCAGCAGCCAAGAAAAGGGCGCAGGGTCCTCACCCCTCCACTTT.

Concerning this clonotype: For a library built for alpha chains, this beta chain is a stray read; little rests on its size. The chain uses TRBV30 and TRBJ2-1, with 13 bases lining up with TRBD2. The CDR3 runs to 13 residues. Germline loops: CDR1 GTSNPN, CDR2 SVGIG (reference sequence). Germline trimming cut 3 bases from V and 7 bases from J; bases unmatched to any gene: 0. As DNA, the CDR3 is TGTGCCTGGAGACTAGCGGGAGGGAATGAGCAGTTCTTC. Translated: CAWRLAGGNEQFF.

This clonotype was observed a handful of times. For a library built for alpha chains, this beta chain is a stray read; little rests on its size. The chain links TRBV12-3 or TRBV12-4 to TRBJ2-1; D is unclear. The CDR3 consists of 11 residues. Trimming pared 3 bases from V and 10 bases from J, leaving 7 bases between. This CDR3 reads CASSLAGEQFF. The CDR3 bases are TGTGCCAGCAGTTTGGCTGGGGAGCAGTTCTTC.

Points on this clonotype: This beta chain came through as a stray read in a library set up for alpha chains, and its size says little. The rearrangement links TRBV28 to TRBJ2-4, with TRBD2 matching 10 bases. The germline V gene has CDR1 MDHEN and CDR2 SYDVKM. Germline trimming cut 3 bases from V and 1 base from J; bases unmatched to any gene: 6. The CDR3 has 17 residues. The CDR3 nucleotides are TGTGCCAGCAGTTTCCTAGCGGGAGAGCTTGCCAAAAACATTCAGTACTTC. It specifies CASSFLAGELAKNIQYF.

Worth noting for this clonotype: This beta chain appears as a stray read in a library generated for alpha chains; its size is not informative. This chain joins TRBV7-9 and TRBJ2-7, with D possibly matching TRBD1 (5 bases). V lost 4 bases, J lost 5 bases, and 18 bases lay in between. The germline gives CDR1 SEHNR, CDR2 FQNEAQ (reference sequence). CDR3 length equals 15 residues. CDR3 in amino acids: CASSSLLGARNEQYF. CDR3 DNA sequence: TGTGCCAGCAGCTCCCTCCTAGGGGCGCGCAACGAGCAGTACTTC.

For this clonotype: Because the library targeted alpha chains, this beta chain is an off-target read whose size means little. The DNA of the CDR3 is TGTGCCACAGGACAGAGGGGGCGAGAGACCCAGTACTTC. It codes for CATGQRGRETQYF. This chain connects TRBV10-3 to TRBJ2-5; 7 bases match TRBD1. Germline values: CDR1 ENHRY, CDR2 SYGVKD. J was trimmed by 4 bases and V by 10 bases; bases with no gene match: 9. The CDR3 has 13 residues.

As concerns this clonotype: A library prepared for alpha chains yielded this beta chain as an off-target read; its size is of little meaning. The rearrangement uses TRBV19 and TRBJ1-5; D possibly corresponds to TRBD1 (6 bases). Trimming removed 2 bases from V and 5 bases from J, with 16 bases in between. This CDR3 spans 16 amino acids. Germline V gene lookup returns CDR1 LNHDA and CDR2 SQIVND (reference sequence). The CDR3 loop is CASSISQGYSYQPQHF. CDR3 sequence (DNA): TGTGCCAGTAGTATATCCCAGGGGTATTCGTATCAGCCCCAGCATTTT.

Remarks on this clonotype: Within a library made for alpha chains, this beta chain is off target, and its count is uninformative. V and J are TRBV9 and TRBJ2-1, with unresolved D. CDR1 is SGDLS, CDR2 YYNGEE, per germline. V shed 0 bases and J shed 4 bases, with 11 bases lying between them. This CDR3 is built from 15 residues. In nucleotides, the CDR3 is TGTGCCAGCAGCGTAGAAACCCTAGGGTACAATGAGCAGTTCTTC. Translating it yields CASSVETLGYNEQFF.

In regard to this clonotype: This beta chain appears as a stray read in a library generated for alpha chains; its size is not informative. This chain joins TRBV20-1 and TRBJ2-3; TRBD2 matches at 7 bases. The CDR3 runs to 13 residues. Germline-derived CDR1 and CDR2 are DFQATT and SNEGSKA (reference sequence). V dropped 5 bases and J dropped 5; count of bases not matched to a gene: 7. The CDR3 DNA follows: TGCAGTGCTGGCGGGGGTAGGGGAGATACGCAGTATTTT. It is translated as CSAGGGRGDTQYF.